A single TCR beta chain is shown here with its context. No antigen is known for it. No base quality information exists; no much larger clone differs at one position. In light of the paper, this sample's time point label describes: baseline before oral tofacitinib. Peripheral blood and lesional scalp punch biopsies were obtained from patients with alopecia areata. PBMCs were isolated by density centrifugation and stained for CD3, CD4 and CD8, after which CD4+ and CD8+ T cells were sorted on a FACSAria. The data derive from a study of CD8+ T cells in alopecia areata listed by TCRdb under 2018. About the investigation overall: Treated patients were enrolled in an open-label pilot trial of oral tofacitinib, 5 to 10 mg twice daily, for moderate-to-severe alopecia areata. In humans, TCRbeta sequencing was performed on scalp tissue and on sorted CD4+ and CD8+ peripheral blood T cells from healthy controls and from patients with patchy or totalis/universalis alopecia areata. Scalp clonality was compared among normal scalp (n=4), patchy alopecia areata scalp (n=8), and alopecia totalis/universalis scalp (n=8). Tofacitinib-treated patients had biopsies at baseline and at 4 and 24 weeks of treatment, with a later scalp biopsy in several patients. RNA came from the PAXgene miRNA kit for fixed scalp, the miRNeasy kit for PBMCs, and the RNeasy kit for mouse skin. TCRbeta CDR3 regions were amplified by immunoSEQ multiplex PCR using 35 Vbeta forward and 13 Jbeta reverse primers. To study T cell clonal expansion in alopecia areata, the researchers applied high-throughput TCRbeta sequencing to both the C3H/HeJ mouse model and human patients. Patients received tofacitinib for 6 to 18 months and were then followed off drug for 6 months to check for delayed response and recurrence.

What the work shows at the level of the full study, not this receptor alone: Resident alphabeta T cells in normal human skin are also sequenced, complicating scalp TCR repertoire analysis, unlike mouse skin dominated by gammadelta T cells. Lesional scalp, especially in alopecia totalis/universalis, showed higher clonality and more expanded CD8+ clones than normal scalp, suggesting antigenic drive. Compared with mice, TCR sequences shared between patients were less clear, possibly partly because of HLA diversity across the patient population.

The library relied on the immunoSEQ multiplex PCR assay. For TCR sequencing, RNA was extracted from every sample and reverse transcribed into cDNA to serve as template. SuperScript III was used for first-strand cDNA synthesis, primed with a 2:1 mix of oligo-dT and random hexamers. Amplification bias was assessed with a synthetic immune receptor repertoire, and residual bias was removed computationally. The authors processed their data as follows. Raw reads were preprocessed for error removal, and CDR3 was defined according to IMGT conventions as running from the conserved cysteine to phenylalanine. Clonality was calculated as 1 minus Shannon entropy normalized by log2 of the number of productive unique TCRs. Whether each scalp clone was CD4 or CD8 was inferred by checking scalp TCRbeta sequences against the CD4 and CD8 repertoires from sorted blood. This immuneACCESS table, as held by TCRdb, lists in-frame sequences with V and J called but not all clones. Of the missing ones, under half trace to an unresolved V gene in checked studies; the others have no known cause. The V and J calls and clone size were taken over from that table, and D and trimming were inferred from the DNA. This sample comprises fewer than 250,000 clones, 57% of them detected only once. The ten largest clones represent just over 0.45% of the sample.

The specimen was CD4+ T cells sorted from blood, collected at week 0. This sequence was found in a human donor with alopecia areata.

Here the CDR3 is given as CAWSVQGRGTPQHF. Read as DNA, the sequence is TGTGCCTGGAGTGTACAGGGGCGGGGTACGCCCCAGCATTTT. Recombination linked TRBV30 to TRBJ1-5; 7 central nucleotides agree with TRBD1. The CDR3 holds 14 amino acids from the cysteine to the phenylalanine. Solely the CDR3 DNA is kept, with 42 bases framed from the first base. Trimming removed 0 bases from V and 9 bases from J; the gene matches leave 8 bases unexplained. Sequences GTSNPN (CDR1) and SVGIG (CDR2) are obtained from the germline V gene (reference sequence).